The 4 T cell receptor beta chains given below trace back to one sample, sequenced in a study of blood T cells in healthy people across ages. The authors ran a second PCR of roughly 6 to 12 cycles using a sample-barcoded 5' primer and a J-beta primer mix. In TCRdb, the 5' RACE reads were re-called with MiXCR into one record per CDR3 protein. The sample includes under 950,000 distinct CDR3 sequences, about 24% of them seen just once. Sequenced: blood. Every receptor here comes from a man aged 70-80 years in good health.

The rearrangement uses TRBV7-2 and TRBJ2-1; TRBD1 might be the D (6 bases). V lost 0 bases and J 5 bases, leaving 20 bases between the germline ends. The CDR3 extends over 18 amino acids. Germline V gene data show CDR1 as SGHTA and CDR2 as FQGNSA. Written as DNA, the CDR3 is TGTGCCAGCAGCTTAGCGCCCTACCTGGGGGCATTGGACAATGAGCAGTTCTTC. It specifies CASSLAPYLGALDNEQFF.

V is TRBV6-9 and J is TRBJ2-2; perhaps TRBD2 as D (7 bases). This CDR3 comprises 16 residues. Germline CDR1 and CDR2: MNHGY and SVAAGI. V lost 7 bases and J 4 bases, leaving 19 bases between the germline ends. The CDR3 bases are TGTGCCAGCACTCCAGTTGGGGGGGCCGGCACCGGGGAGCTGTTTTTT. It codes for CASTPVGGAGTGELFF.

The chain links TRBV20-1 to TRBJ1-3; unclear D gene. The CDR3 spans 13 residues. Germline V lookup: CDR1 DFQATT, CDR2 SNEGSKA (reference sequence). V gave up 4 bases and J gave up 0 bases, with 7 bases separating them. The CDR3: CSATIYSGNTIYF. In DNA, the CDR3 is TGCAGTGCTACGATCTACTCTGGAAACACCATATATTTT.

J is TRBJ2-7 and V is TRBV5-1, with 12 bases lining up with TRBD2. The germline CDR1 and CDR2 sequences are SGHRS and YFSETQ. J lost 6 bases, V lost 0 bases, and 4 bases had no gene match. The CDR3 has 15 amino acids. The CDR3 loop is CASSLGTSGVGEQYF. The CDR3 bases are TGCGCCAGCAGCTTGGGGACTAGCGGGGTTGGCGAGCAGTACTTC.